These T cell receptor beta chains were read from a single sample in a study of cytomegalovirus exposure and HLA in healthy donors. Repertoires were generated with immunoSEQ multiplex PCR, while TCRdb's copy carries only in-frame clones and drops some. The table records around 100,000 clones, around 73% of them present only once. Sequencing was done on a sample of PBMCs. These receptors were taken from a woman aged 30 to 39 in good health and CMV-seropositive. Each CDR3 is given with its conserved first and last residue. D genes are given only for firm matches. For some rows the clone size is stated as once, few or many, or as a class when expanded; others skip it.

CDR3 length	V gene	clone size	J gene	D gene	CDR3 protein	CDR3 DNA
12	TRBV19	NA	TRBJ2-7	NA	CASSIGGYEQYF	TGTGCCAGTAGTATTGGAGGGTACGAGCAGTACTTC
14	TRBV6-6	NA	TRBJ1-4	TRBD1	CASSTYRGNEKLFF	TGTGCCAGCAGCACATACAGGGGTAATGAAAAACTGTTTTTT
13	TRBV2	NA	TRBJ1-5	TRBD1	CASRGTGDQPQHF	TGTGCCAGCAGGGGGACAGGGGATCAGCCCCAGCATTTT
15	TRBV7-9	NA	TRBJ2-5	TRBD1	CASSLGTVTKETQYF	TGTGCCAGCAGCTTGGGGACAGTCACAAAAGAGACCCAGTACTTC
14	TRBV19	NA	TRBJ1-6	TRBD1	CASSIDRGNSPLHF	TGTGCCAGTAGTATCGACAGGGGCAATTCACCCCTCCACTTT
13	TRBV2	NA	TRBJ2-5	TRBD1	CASNQGAVETPYF	TGTGCCAGCAATCAGGGGGCGGTGGAGACCCCGTACTTC
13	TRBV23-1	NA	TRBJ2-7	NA	CASSQRESYEQYF	TGCGCCAGCAGTCAACGGGAGTCCTACGAGCAGTACTTC
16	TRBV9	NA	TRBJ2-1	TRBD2	CASSGQAGNSYNEQFF	TGTGCCAGCAGCGGGCAAGCGGGGAACTCCTACAATGAGCAGTTCTTC
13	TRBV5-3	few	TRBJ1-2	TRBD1	CARSRDRGYGYTF	TGTGCCAGAAGCCGGGACAGGGGATATGGCTACACCTTC
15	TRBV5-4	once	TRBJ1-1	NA	CASSSQLGGNTEAFF	TGTGCCAGCAGCTCGCAACTAGGGGGGAACACTGAAGCTTTCTTT
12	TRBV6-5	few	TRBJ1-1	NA	CASSRGNTEAFF	TGTGCCAGCAGCAGGGGGAACACTGAAGCTTTCTTT
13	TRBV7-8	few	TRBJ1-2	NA	CASSHSSMYGYTF	TGTGCCAGCAGCCACTCGAGTATGTATGGCTACACCTTC
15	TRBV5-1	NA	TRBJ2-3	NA	CASSLAGQKRDTQYF	TGCGCCAGCAGCTTGGCAGGGCAGAAAAGGGATACGCAGTATTTT
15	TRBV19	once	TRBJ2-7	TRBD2	CASSIDSLAGDEQYF	TGTGCCAGTAGTATAGATTCACTAGCGGGAGACGAGCAGTACTTC
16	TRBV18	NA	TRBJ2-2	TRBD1	CASSPDRGRSTGELFF	TGTGCCAGCTCACCGGACAGGGGGAGGAGCACCGGGGAGCTGTTTTTT
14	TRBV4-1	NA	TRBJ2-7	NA	CASSQERQGYEQYF	TGCGCCAGCAGCCAAGAAAGGCAGGGCTACGAGCAGTACTTC
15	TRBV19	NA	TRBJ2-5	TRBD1	CASSTKDRARETQYF	TGTGCCAGTAGTACTAAAGACAGGGCCCGGGAGACCCAGTACTTC
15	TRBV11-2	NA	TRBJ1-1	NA	CASSPRGGWDTEAFF	TGTGCCAGCAGCCCCCGTGGGGGGTGGGACACTGAAGCTTTCTTT
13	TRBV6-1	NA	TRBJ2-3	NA	CASSPAGSDTQYF	TGTGCCAGCAGTCCAGCGGGCTCAGATACGCAGTATTTT
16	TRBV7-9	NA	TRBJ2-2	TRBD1	CASSAGQGKNTGELFF	TGTGCCAGCAGCGCTGGACAGGGAAAGAACACCGGGGAGCTGTTTTTT
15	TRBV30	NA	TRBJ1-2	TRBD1	CAWTTGTGINYGYTF	TGTGCCTGGACAACCGGGACAGGGATTAACTATGGCTACACCTTC
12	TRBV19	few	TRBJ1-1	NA	CASKDSYTEAFF	TGTGCCAGTAAGGACAGTTATACTGAAGCTTTCTTT
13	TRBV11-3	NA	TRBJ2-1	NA	CASSLDQSVEQFF	TGTGCCAGCAGCTTAGATCAATCGGTGGAGCAGTTCTTC
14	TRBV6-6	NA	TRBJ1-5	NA	CASSTRQANQPQHF	TGTGCCAGCAGTACCCGACAGGCAAATCAGCCCCAGCATTTT
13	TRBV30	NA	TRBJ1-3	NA	CAWSAGSRNTIYF	TGTGCCTGGAGCGCAGGGTCCAGAAACACCATATATTTT
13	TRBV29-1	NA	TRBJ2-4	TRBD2	CSVQGGGENIQYF	TGCAGCGTCCAAGGCGGGGGGGAAAACATTCAGTACTTC
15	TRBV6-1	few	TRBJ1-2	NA	CASSDRSRVGYGYTF	TGTGCCAGCAGTGATCGGTCTCGCGTCGGCTATGGCTACACCTTC
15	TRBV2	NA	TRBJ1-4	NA	CASSQSGVANEKLFF	TGTGCCAGCAGTCAATCAGGGGTTGCTAATGAAAAACTGTTTTTT
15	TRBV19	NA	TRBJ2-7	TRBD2	CASSPHTSGSREQYF	TGTGCCAGTAGTCCCCATACTAGCGGGAGTCGCGAGCAGTACTTC
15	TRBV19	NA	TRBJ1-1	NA	CASNEGRRLNTEAFF	TGTGCCAGTAATGAGGGTCGCCGTCTGAACACTGAAGCTTTCTTT
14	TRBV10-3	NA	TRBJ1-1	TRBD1	CAISLTGSNAEAFF	TGTGCCATCAGTCTGACAGGGTCAAACGCTGAAGCTTTCTTT
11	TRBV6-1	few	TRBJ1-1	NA	CASSDDREAFF	TGTGCCAGCAGTGACGACAGGGAAGCTTTCTTT
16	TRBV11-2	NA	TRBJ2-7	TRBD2	CASSSEILGRLAEQYF	TGTGCCAGCAGCTCCGAGATACTCGGGAGGTTAGCCGAGCAGTACTTC
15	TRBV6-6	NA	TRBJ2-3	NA	CASSYVGGLADTQYF	TGTGCCAGCAGTTACGTTGGAGGGTTGGCAGATACGCAGTATTTT
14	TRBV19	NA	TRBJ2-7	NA	CASSIFGRGYEQYF	TGTGCCAGTAGTATTTTTGGCAGGGGCTACGAGCAGTACTTC
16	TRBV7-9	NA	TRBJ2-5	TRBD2	CASSLAGGIIQETQYF	TGTGCCAGCAGCTTAGCGGGGGGGATTATTCAGGAGACCCAGTACTTC